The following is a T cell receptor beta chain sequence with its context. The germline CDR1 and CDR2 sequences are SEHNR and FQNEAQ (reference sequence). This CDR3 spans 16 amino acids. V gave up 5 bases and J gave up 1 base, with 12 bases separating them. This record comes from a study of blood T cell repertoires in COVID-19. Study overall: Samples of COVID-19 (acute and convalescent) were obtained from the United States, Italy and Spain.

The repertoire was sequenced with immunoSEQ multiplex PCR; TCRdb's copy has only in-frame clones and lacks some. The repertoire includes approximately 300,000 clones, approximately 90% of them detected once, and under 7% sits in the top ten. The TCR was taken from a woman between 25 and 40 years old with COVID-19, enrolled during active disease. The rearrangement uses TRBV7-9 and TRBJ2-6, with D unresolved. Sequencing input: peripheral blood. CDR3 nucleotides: TGTGCCAGCAGCCGCCTTGACAAGTCTGGGGCCAACGTCCTGACTTTC. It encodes CASSRLDKSGANVLTF. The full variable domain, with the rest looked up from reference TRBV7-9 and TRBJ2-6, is DTGVSQNPRHKITKRGQNVTFRCDPISEHNRLYWYRQTLGQGPEFLTYFQNEAQLEKSRLLSDRFSAERPKGSFSTLEIQRTEQGDSAMYLCASSRLDKSGANVLTFGAGSRLTVL.